Following are 23 T cell receptor beta chains from one sample sequenced in a study of cytomegalovirus exposure and HLA in healthy donors. Primers included in the PCR were 60 Vbeta and 13 Jbeta primers. Libraries were prepared by immunoSEQ multiplex PCR; TCRdb keeps only in-frame clonotypes and omits some of them. The sample has under 65,000 clones, around three quarters seen once; the top ten hold 8.1%. Sequencing was carried out using PBMCs. Source of these receptors: a man aged 25 to 40 in good health and CMV-seropositive.

V and J are TRBV6-5 and TRBJ2-1; TRBD2 matches at 8 bases. There are 15 residues in the CDR3. The junction had 10 bases not matched to a gene; V was cut back by 5 bases and J by 7 bases. CDR1 is MNHEY and CDR2 is SVGAGI in the germline V gene. The CDR3 loop is CASSPTGGGWNEQFF. Written as DNA, the CDR3 is TGTGCCAGCAGTCCAACGGGGGGGGGCTGGAATGAGCAGTTCTTC.

The chain has TRBV7-3 and TRBJ2-1, with TRBD2 matching over 7 bases. Germline V gene data show CDR1 as SGHTA and CDR2 as FQGTGA. The CDR3 is 15 amino acids. With 4 bases clipped from V and 0 bases from J, the junction kept 3 bases outside the gene matches. As DNA, the CDR3 is TGTGCCAGCAGCTCAGTAGCGGGCTCCTACAATGAGCAGTTCTTC. This encodes CASSSVAGSYNEQFF.

This clone was seen more than once but under ten times. V usage is TRBV27 and J usage is TRBJ1-1; D is unclear. Trimming left V 5 bases short and J 7 bases short, with 11 bases between. Germline V lookup: CDR1 MNHEY, CDR2 SMNVEV (reference sequence). The CDR3 consists of 12 residues. DNA of the CDR3: TGTGCCAGCAGTCCCTCGGGGAGTGAAGCTTTCTTT. This translates into CASSPSGSEAFF.

The CDR3, as DNA: TGCGCCAGCAGCTTGGAGGGGGCTCCGAGCAACTATGGCTACACCTTC. It translates to CASSLEGAPSNYGYTF. V gene TRBV5-1 combines with J gene TRBJ1-2; the match to TRBD1 covers 7 bases. The CDR3 runs 16 residues. With 0 bases clipped from V and 2 bases from J, the junction kept 7 bases outside the gene matches. The germline gives CDR1 SGHRS, CDR2 YFSETQ.

This clone was counted between two and nine times. This chain joins TRBV6-5 and TRBJ2-3, with D unclear. V was trimmed by 2 bases and J by 3 bases, leaving 6 bases between them. The CDR3 extends over 13 amino acids. CDR1 and CDR2 from the germline V gene are MNHEY and SVGAGI. In DNA form, the CDR3 reads TGTGCCAGCAGTTACGGAGAAACAGATACGCAGTATTTT. Its translation: CASSYGETDTQYF.

This clone was observed a few times. The gene calls are TRBV28 and TRBJ1-1, with D perhaps TRBD1 (5 bases). V was shortened by 5 bases and J by 0 bases, with 10 bases between the two germline ends. The CDR3 covers 14 residues. Germline CDR1 and CDR2: MDHEN and SYDVKM. CDR3 amino acids: CASSEGGVNTEAFF. CDR3 nucleotides: TGTGCCAGCAGTGAGGGAGGGGTGAACACTGAAGCTTTCTTT.

The rearrangement joins TRBV7-2 to TRBJ1-1; TRBD1 might be the D (5 bases). V lost 5 bases and J 10 bases, leaving 20 bases between the germline ends. Germline loops: CDR1 SGHTA, CDR2 FQGNSA. The length of the CDR3 is 14 residues. CDR3 amino acids: CASSPDHRTRGAFF. Written as DNA, the CDR3 is TGTGCCAGCAGCCCGGACCACAGGACACGTGGAGCTTTCTTT.

The rearrangement links TRBV10-3 to TRBJ2-7; D perhaps matches TRBD2 (5 bases). The CDR3 is 14 amino acids. Trimming removed 3 bases at V and 4 bases at J, with 13 bases between. Germline loops: CDR1 ENHRY, CDR2 SYGVKD. The CDR3 nucleotides are TGTGCCATCAGTGAAAGCTCTGGGGAGTACGAGCAGTACTTC. Protein sequence: CAISESSGEYEQYF.

The CDR3 bases are TGCAGCGCGGAGCGGTTTGGAGACATTCAGTACTTC. It codes for CSAERFGDIQYF. The V and J genes are TRBV29-1 and TRBJ2-4; D is possibly TRBD2 (5 bases). This CDR3 is built from 12 residues. CDR1 and CDR2 (germline): SQVTM, ANQGSEA. V was trimmed by 7 bases and J by 8 bases, leaving 15 bases between them. The entire variable domain, with the rest obtained from reference TRBV29-1 and TRBJ2-4, is as follows: SAVISQKPSRDICQRGTSLTIQCQVDSQVTMMFWYRQQPGQSLTLIATANQGSEATYESGFVIDKFPISRPNLTFSTLTVSNMSPEDSSIYLCSAERFGDIQYFGAGTRLSVL.

V gene TRBV13 combines with J gene TRBJ2-7; 12 nucleotides line up with TRBD2. Trimming at V came to 3 bases and at J to 2 bases, leaving 5 bases not matched to a gene. Germline lookup yields CDR1 PRHDT and CDR2 FYEKMQ (reference sequence). This CDR3 region has 16 residues. CDR3 residues: CASSLASGGGPYEQYF. The CDR3 nucleotides read TGTGCCAGCAGCTTGGCTAGCGGGGGGGGCCCCTACGAGCAGTACTTC.

The chain has TRBV2 and TRBJ2-7; D gene unclear. The CDR3 runs to 13 residues. Per the germline V gene, CDR1 is SNHLY and CDR2 is FYNNEI. V shed 5 bases and J shed 2 bases, with 10 bases lying between them. CDR3 protein: CASSTASTYEQYF. In DNA form, the CDR3 reads TGTGCCAGCAGTACAGCCTCCACCTACGAGCAGTACTTC. The variable domain in full, completed from reference TRBV2 and TRBJ2-7, reads EPEVTQTPSHQVTQMGQEVILRCVPISNHLYFYWYRQILGQKVEFLVSFYNNEISEKSEIFDDQFSVERPDGSNFTLKIRSTKLEDSAMYFCASSTASTYEQYFGPGTRLTVT.

This chain links TRBV2 with TRBJ1-1; D not resolved. The germline gives CDR1 SNHLY, CDR2 FYNNEI. The CDR3 covers 14 residues. V was trimmed by 3 bases and J by 4 bases, leaving 12 bases between them. DNA for the CDR3: TGTGCCAGCAGTGATGGAGATTCTATCACTGAAGCTTTCTTT. Protein product: CASSDGDSITEAFF. The variable domain in full, with the rest retrieved from reference TRBV2 and TRBJ1-1, is EPEVTQTPSHQVTQMGQEVILRCVPISNHLYFYWYRQILGQKVEFLVSFYNNEISEKSEIFDDQFSVERPDGSNFTLKIRSTKLEDSAMYFCASSDGDSITEAFFGQGTRLTVV.

The CDR3 here is CASSFYRGPYEQYF. CDR3 DNA sequence: TGTGCCAGCAGTTTTTACAGGGGCCCTTACGAGCAGTACTTC. V and J are TRBV28 and TRBJ2-7; 7 bases fit TRBD1. Germline V gene data show CDR1 as MDHEN and CDR2 as SYDVKM. CDR3 length equals 14 residues. Trimming cost V 3 bases and J 4 bases; bases outside gene matches: 6.

The chain carries TRBV11-2 and TRBJ1-2; weak D call: TRBD1 (5 bases). This CDR3 has 14 residues. Per germline, CDR1 SGHAT and CDR2 FQNNGV. Trimming removed 7 bases at V and 5 bases at J, with 17 bases between. The CDR3 region is CASNPGRGGYGYTF. As DNA, the CDR3 is TGTGCCAGCAACCCGGGACGCGGGGGGTATGGCTACACCTTC.

The chain joins TRBV7-3 to TRBJ1-2; 7 bases line up with TRBD1. This CDR3 comprises 13 residues. Germline loops: CDR1 SGHTA, CDR2 FQGTGA. The ends lost 4 bases at V and 8 bases at J; junction bases unmatched: 7. The CDR3 loop is CASSSATGDGYTF. CDR3 DNA sequence: TGTGCCAGCAGCTCCGCCACAGGGGACGGCTACACCTTC.

This sequence joins TRBV5-6 and TRBJ1-5; 7 bases match TRBD1. This CDR3 spans 16 amino acids. J lost 3 bases, V lost 4 bases, and 10 bases had no gene match. Germline loops: CDR1 SGHDT, CDR2 YYEEEE. In DNA, the CDR3 is TGTGCCAGCAGCCGATATCTTACAGGGGACAATCAGCCCCAGCATTTT. It specifies CASSRYLTGDNQPQHF.

This chain uses TRBV10-3 with TRBJ2-7; 9 bases align to TRBD1. CDR1 and CDR2 (germline): ENHRY, SYGVKD. Trimming at V came to 5 bases and at J to 1 base, leaving 9 bases not matched to a gene. This CDR3 has 16 amino acids. CDR3 amino acids: CAISPVAGTGSYEQYF. As DNA, the CDR3 is TGTGCCATCAGTCCGGTAGCCGGGACAGGGTCCTACGAGCAGTACTTC.

The V gene is TRBV18, the J gene TRBJ1-1, with D maybe TRBD1 (5 bases). CDR3 size: 12 residues. V was trimmed by 6 bases and J by 5 bases, leaving 10 bases between them. CDR1 is KGHSH and CDR2 is LQKENI in the germline V gene. CDR3 bases: TGTGCCAGCTCCAGGGTGACGACTGAAGCTTTCTTT. Translating gives CASSRVTTEAFF.

The chain links TRBV11-2 to TRBJ2-3, with 9 bases matching TRBD1. The CDR3 loop spans 19 amino acids. With 1 base clipped from V and 2 bases from J, the junction kept 13 bases outside the gene matches. The germline CDR1 and CDR2 sequences are SGHAT and FQNNGV. DNA of the CDR3: TGTGCCAGCAGCTTAGGGGTACAGGGGGCTGGAATCCTCACAGATACGCAGTATTTT. Translated, it gives CASSLGVQGAGILTDTQYF.

This rearrangement joins TRBV21-1 to TRBJ1-6. TRBV21-1 counts as a pseudogene. CDR3 length: 13 amino acids. The CDR3 reads CASSKNLESPLHF. CDR3 nucleotides: TGTGCCAGCAGCAAAAACTTGGAGTCACCCCTCCACTTT.

The V gene is TRBV19, the J gene TRBJ2-7, with TRBD1 as a possible D gene (5 bases). Per germline, CDR1 LNHDA and CDR2 SQIVND (reference sequence). The CDR3 loop spans 12 amino acids. V lost 6 bases, J lost 4 bases, and 10 bases lay in between. The CDR3 DNA follows: TGTGCCAGTAGAAACCAGGGTTACGAGCAGTACTTC. This gives the protein CASRNQGYEQYF.

A remark on this clone: The sample has other DNA sequences that encode this CDR3 too. The chain links TRBV7-6 to TRBJ2-3, with 9 bases fitting TRBD2. The V gene end was trimmed by 3 bases and the J gene end by 5 bases; junction bases not matched to a gene: 3. The CDR3 spans 14 residues. The germline CDR1 and CDR2 sequences are SGHVS and FNYEAQ. DNA of the CDR3: TGTGCCAGCAGCTTTAGCGGGGGAGTAGATACGCAGTATTTT. It is translated as CASSFSGGVDTQYF.

CDR3 residues: CASSVVTRGADTQYF. The CDR3 nucleotides read TGTGCCAGCAGCGTAGTAACCCGGGGTGCAGATACGCAGTATTTT. This chain connects TRBV9 to TRBJ2-3; tentative D call: TRBD2 (5 bases). There are 15 residues in the CDR3. The V end lost 0 bases, the J end lost 4 bases, and 12 bases lay between the germline ends. Germline values: CDR1 SGDLS, CDR2 YYNGEE.